A single sample is the source of the 9 T cell receptor beta chains below, sequenced in a study of cytomegalovirus exposure and HLA in healthy donors. Primers for the PCR totalled 60 Vbeta and 13 Jbeta. Assay used: immunoSEQ multiplex PCR; TCRdb lists only in-frame clones, some missing. In the table there are more than 150,000 clones, about 80% of which are singletons. The sample was PBMCs. The receptors come from a man younger than 30 in good health and CMV-seronegative.

This chain links TRBV19 with TRBJ2-2; 9 nucleotides agree with TRBD1. J was trimmed by 0 bases and V by 7 bases; bases with no gene match: 12. Germline CDR1 LNHDA, CDR2 SQIVND (reference sequence). CDR3 length: 18 residues. The CDR3 DNA sequence: TGTGCCAGTACTCTTAGACAGGGGGGCCCAGCGAACACCGGGGAGCTGTTTTTT. Its protein product is CASTLRQGGPANTGELFF.

The DNA for the CDR3 is TGCGCCAGCAGCCTCCCCGGGACAGGGACCTACGAGCAGTACTTC. It yields the protein CASSLPGTGTYEQYF. The chain carries TRBV5-1 and TRBJ2-7; 9 bases map to TRBD1. The CDR3 extends over 15 amino acids. V lost 4 bases to trimming and J lost 2 bases; unmatched junction nucleotides: 7. Germline CDR1 is SGHRS and CDR2 is YFSETQ.

The V and J genes are TRBV5-1 and TRBJ2-3; 9 nucleotides line up with TRBD2. The CDR3 runs to 15 residues. Per the germline V gene, CDR1 is SGHRS and CDR2 is YFSETQ. V lost 6 bases to trimming and J lost 0 bases; unmatched junction nucleotides: 5. For the CDR3, the DNA is TGCGCCAGCACCGGGACTAGCTATAGCACAGATACGCAGTATTTT. It is translated as CASTGTSYSTDTQYF. Full variable domain (missing parts from reference TRBV5-1 and TRBJ2-3): KAGVTQTPRYLIKTRGQQVTLSCSPISGHRSVSWYQQTPGQGLQFLFEYFSETQRNKGNFPGRFSGRQFSNSRSEMNVSTLELGDSALYLCASTGTSYSTDTQYFGPGTRLTVL.

The chain couples TRBV5-1 to TRBJ1-2; D unresolved. The ends were cut back, 3 bases at V and 3 bases at J, with 9 bases in the middle. This CDR3 is 13 amino acids long. Germline V gives CDR1 SGHRS, CDR2 YFSETQ. The CDR3 sequence is CASSSLQDYGYTF. In DNA form, the CDR3 reads TGCGCCAGCAGCTCCCTCCAGGACTATGGCTACACCTTC.

The V and J genes are TRBV5-4 and TRBJ1-2, with D tentatively TRBD1 (5 bases). The CDR3 loop spans 13 amino acids. The ends were cut back, 1 base at V and 3 bases at J, with 7 bases in the middle. Germline CDR1 SGHNT, CDR2 YYREEE (reference sequence). The CDR3 sequence: CASSLMGHYGYTF. Written as DNA, the CDR3 is TGTGCCAGCAGCTTGATGGGGCACTATGGCTACACCTTC.

Concerning this clone itself: The junction differs from germline at one of its ends, possibly a read error. The chain recombines TRBV10-3 with TRBJ1-3, with TRBD1 matching 7 bases. The CDR3 is made up of 16 amino acids. Germline V lookup: CDR1 ENHRY, CDR2 SYGVKD. The DNA of the CDR3 is TGTGCCACCAGTGAGCCGGGACAGCGATCTGGAAACACCATATATTTT. Its protein is CATSEPGQRSGNTIYF.

The V gene is TRBV6-5, the J gene TRBJ2-4, with 12 nucleotides matching TRBD1. The CDR3 length is 15 residues. The germline CDR1 and CDR2 sequences are MNHEY and SVGAGI. V was clipped by 5 bases and J by 5 bases; unmatched bases: 4. Here the CDR3 DNA reads TGTGCCAGCAGTCGGGACAGGGGGCAAGAAAACATTCAGTACTTC. It specifies CASSRDRGQENIQYF.

This clone was counted a single time. The rearrangement uses TRBV2 and TRBJ2-7; 7 bases are shared with TRBD2. The CDR3 has 13 residues. Losses at the gene ends were 1 base for V and 5 bases for J; bases not matched to a gene: 2. Germline loops: CDR1 SNHLY, CDR2 FYNNEI. As DNA, the CDR3 is TGTGCCAGCAGTGAAGATGGGACTAACGAGCAGTACTTC. It yields the protein CASSEDGTNEQYF. Full variable domain (outside the CDR3, taken from reference TRBV2 and TRBJ2-7): EPEVTQTPSHQVTQMGQEVILRCVPISNHLYFYWYRQILGQKVEFLVSFYNNEISEKSEIFDDQFSVERPDGSNFTLKIRSTKLEDSAMYFCASSEDGTNEQYFGPGTRLTVT.

This clone was counted between two and nine times. V usage is TRBV5-6 and J usage is TRBJ1-2; D is perhaps TRBD1 (5 bases). This CDR3 comprises 13 residues. From germline, CDR1 is SGHDT and CDR2 YYEEEE. Trimming removed 1 base from V and 4 bases from J, with 8 bases in between. Here the CDR3 reads CASSLSGAYGYTF. The CDR3 DNA sequence: TGTGCCAGCAGCTTGAGCGGGGCCTATGGCTACACCTTC.